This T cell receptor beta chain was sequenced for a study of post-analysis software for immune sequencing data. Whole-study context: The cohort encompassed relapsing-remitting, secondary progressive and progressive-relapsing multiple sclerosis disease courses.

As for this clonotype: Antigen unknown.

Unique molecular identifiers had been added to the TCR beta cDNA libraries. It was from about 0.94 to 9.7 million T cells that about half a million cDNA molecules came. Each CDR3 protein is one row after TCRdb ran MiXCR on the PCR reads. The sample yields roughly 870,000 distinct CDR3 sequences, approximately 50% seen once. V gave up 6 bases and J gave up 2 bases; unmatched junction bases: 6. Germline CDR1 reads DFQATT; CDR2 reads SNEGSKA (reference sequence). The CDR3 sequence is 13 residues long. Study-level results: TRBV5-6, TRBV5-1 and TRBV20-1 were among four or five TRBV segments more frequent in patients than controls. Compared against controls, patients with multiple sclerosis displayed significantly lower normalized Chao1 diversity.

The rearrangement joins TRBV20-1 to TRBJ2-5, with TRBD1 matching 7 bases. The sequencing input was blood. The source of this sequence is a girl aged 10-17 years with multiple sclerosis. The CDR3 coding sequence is TGCAGTGCGAATCGGGACAGACAAGAGACCCAGTACTTC. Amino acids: CSANRDRQETQYF.